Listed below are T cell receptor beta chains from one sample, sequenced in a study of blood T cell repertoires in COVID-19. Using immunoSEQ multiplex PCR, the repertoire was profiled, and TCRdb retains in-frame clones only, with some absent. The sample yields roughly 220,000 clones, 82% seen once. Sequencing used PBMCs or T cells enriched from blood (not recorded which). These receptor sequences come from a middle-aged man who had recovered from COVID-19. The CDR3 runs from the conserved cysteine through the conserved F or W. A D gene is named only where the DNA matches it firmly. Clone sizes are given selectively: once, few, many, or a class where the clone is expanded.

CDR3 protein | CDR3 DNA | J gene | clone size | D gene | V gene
CASSLAYEAFF | TGTGCCAGCAGCCTCGCCTATGAAGCTTTCTTT | TRBJ1-1 | . | . | TRBV7-9
CASSVLPGGGYGYTF | TGTGCCAGCAGCGTACTCCCCGGGGGGGGCTATGGCTACACCTTC | TRBJ1-2 | . | . | TRBV9
CASSRGDSLYEQYF | TGTGCCAGCAGCCGGGGGGACTCCCTCTACGAGCAGTACTTC | TRBJ2-7 | . | TRBD2 | TRBV6-5
CASTAAGRHSNQPQHF | TGTGCCAGCACGGCGGCAGGGCGGCATAGCAATCAGCCCCAGCATTTT | TRBJ1-5 | . | . | TRBV2
CASSSRRATEAFF | TGTGCCAGCAGCTCCCGGAGAGCCACTGAAGCTTTCTTT | TRBJ1-1 | . | . | TRBV7-3
CASSDSRRGGNTIYF | TGTGCCAGCAGTGATTCAAGACGAGGAGGAAACACCATATATTTT | TRBJ1-3 | . | . | TRBV2
CASSFGGISYNEQFF | TGTGCCAGCAGCTTCGGGGGGATCTCCTACAATGAGCAGTTCTTC | TRBJ2-1 | once | TRBD2 | TRBV7-9
CASSVGGGRAFF | TGTGCCAGCAGCGTAGGCGGAGGGCGGGCTTTCTTT | TRBJ1-1 | . | . | TRBV9
CAISGGEGTGANVLTF | TGTGCCATCAGTGGTGGTGAGGGTACTGGGGCCAACGTCCTGACTTTC | TRBJ2-6 | . | . | TRBV10-3
CASSFHPRPGRRGNTIYF | TGTGCCAGCAGCTTCCACCCTCGGCCAGGGCGCCGAGGAAACACCATATATTTT | TRBJ1-3 | . | . | TRBV7-3
CASSPSEPPGELFF | TGTGCCAGCTCACCTTCAGAACCCCCCGGGGAGCTGTTTTTT | TRBJ2-2 | . | . | TRBV18
CASSFSSGNTIYF | TGCGCCAGCAGCTTTAGCTCCGGAAACACCATATATTTT | TRBJ1-3 | few | . | TRBV5-1
CASSFSRSRGNEKLFF | TGTGCCAGCAGTTTTTCCAGATCTAGAGGGAATGAAAAACTGTTTTTT | TRBJ1-4 | . | . | TRBV28
CASSIDRFEETQYF | TGTGCCAGTAGTATAGATCGGTTTGAAGAGACCCAGTACTTC | TRBJ2-5 | . | . | TRBV19